These 17 T cell receptor beta chains were all obtained from the same sample, sequenced in a study of T cells in Graves' hyperthyroidism and ophthalmopathy. TCR beta CDR3 regions were amplified from RNA transcripts. HTBI primers drove first-round RT-PCR of the TCR CDR3. Using its own MiXCR run on the multiplex PCR reads, TCRdb lists one record per CDR3 protein. The sample has about 260,000 distinct CDR3 sequences; about a sixth are singletons. The sample consisted of blood. The receptors were gathered from a woman under 30 with Graves' ophthalmopathy.

This clonotype was detected ten times or more. CDR3 in amino acids: CASSTSGTARGTEAFF. The DNA for the CDR3 is TGTGCCAGCAGCACCTCGGGGACAGCCCGTGGCACTGAAGCTTTCTTT. J is TRBJ1-1 and V is TRBV7-9, with 7 nucleotides matching TRBD1. V lost 5 bases, J lost 4 bases, and 13 bases stayed unmatched. Germline lookup yields CDR1 SEHNR and CDR2 FQNEAQ (reference sequence). The length of the CDR3 is 16 residues.

A remark on this clonotype: A much larger clonotype is one base distant, so this may be a read error. This chain links TRBV20-1 with TRBJ2-1; the D call may be TRBD1 or TRBD2 (5 bases each). V lost 5 bases, J lost 7 bases, and 18 bases lay in between. Germline CDR1 DFQATT, CDR2 SNEGSKA (reference sequence). This CDR3 is 14 amino acids long. The CDR3 loop reads CSALRDGVRNEQFF. CDR3 nucleotide sequence: TGCAGTGCTTTACGGGACGGGGTGCGGAATGAGCAGTTCTTC.

This clonotype was observed a few times. A much larger clone sits a single nucleotide away, making a read error possible. The genes are TRBV6-5 and TRBJ2-1; D ambiguous. Germline V gives CDR1 MNHEY, CDR2 SVGAGI. The CDR3 has 14 amino acids. In DNA form, the CDR3 reads TGTGCCAGCAGTTTGGTGAGCTCCTACAATGGGCAGTTCTTC. It yields the protein CASSLVSSYNGQFF.

Only a few counts were recorded for this clonotype. The CDR3 DNA is TGCAGCGTTGAAGATCTTGAGGGGACTCACTATGGCTACACCTTC. As protein: CSVEDLEGTHYGYTF. The chain has TRBV29-1 and TRBJ1-2, with a possible D match to TRBD1 (5 bases). V was cut by 0 bases and J by 3 bases, with 14 bases left in between. CDR1 and CDR2 from the germline V gene are SQVTM and ANQGSEA. The CDR3 covers 15 residues.

The chain is built from TRBV25-1 and TRBJ1-1; D not certain. Trimming stripped 1 base from V and 3 bases from J, with 6 bases between. Germline CDR1 MGHDK, CDR2 SYGVNS. The CDR3 spans 13 residues. Written as DNA, the CDR3 is TGTGCCAGCAGTGAATTAGAGTACACTGAAGCTTTCTTT. This sequence encodes CASSELEYTEAFF.

The chain employs TRBV20-1 and TRBJ2-2, with 8 nucleotides matching TRBD1. Germline V gene sequence: CDR1 DFQATT, CDR2 SNEGSKA (reference sequence). V shed 0 bases, J shed 2 bases, and the junction held 5 bases outside the gene matches. The CDR3 length is 16 residues. The CDR3 region has the DNA TGCAGTGCTAGAGATTCAGGGGGCTTTAACACCGGGGAGCTGTTTTTT. It encodes CSARDSGGFNTGELFF.

This clonotype was recorded at least ten times. The V gene is TRBV6-1, the J gene TRBJ2-7; D is undetermined. The germline V gene encodes CDR1 MNHNS and CDR2 SASEGT. Trimming took 7 bases from V and 4 from J, leaving 14 bases between them. The length of the CDR3 is 13 residues. The CDR3 sequence: CASTRANSYEQYF. The CDR3 nucleotides are TGTGCCAGCACTCGGGCCAACAGTTACGAGCAGTACTTC.

J is TRBJ1-5 and V is TRBV19, with TRBD1 matching 8 bases. J gave up 2 bases and V 7 bases, and 7 bases lay outside the gene matches. This CDR3 contains 15 residues. The germline V gene encodes CDR1 LNHDA and CDR2 SQIVND (reference sequence). This chain's CDR3 is CASNSGGAGNQPQHF. Written as DNA, the CDR3 is TGTGCCAGTAACTCAGGGGGCGCCGGCAATCAGCCCCAGCATTTT.

This clonotype was counted at least ten times. The chain links TRBV11-3 to TRBJ1-4, with D uncertain. V shed 0 bases and J shed 0 bases, with 8 bases lying between them. CDR3 length: 16 amino acids. CDR1 and CDR2 from the germline V gene are SGHNT and YENEEA. The CDR3 nucleotides are TGTGCCAGCAGCTTAGATCGGCTCGCAACTAATGAAAAACTGTTTTTT. Translation: CASSLDRLATNEKLFF.

This clonotype was observed at least ten times. V gene TRBV30 combines with J gene TRBJ1-1; 7 positions match TRBD1. In germline, CDR1 is GTSNPN, CDR2 SVGIG (reference sequence). The CDR3 is 14 residues long. CDR3 coding DNA: TGTGCTACAGGGGCGCGCCGGCTTAACACTGAAGCTTTCTTT. It encodes CATGARRLNTEAFF.

This clonotype was detected many times. The rearrangement joins TRBV6-2 or TRBV6-3 to TRBJ2-1; 10 bases line up with TRBD2. This CDR3 comprises 21 residues. Germline V CDR1 and CDR2: MNHEY, SVGEGT. J gave up 3 bases and V 0 bases, and 17 bases lay outside the gene matches. The CDR3 DNA sequence: TGTGCCAGCAGTTACTCCCGCCTTAGGCTAGCGGGAGTAGACGTCTACAATGAGCAGTTCTTC. Its protein product is CASSYSRLRLAGVDVYNEQFF.

This clonotype was observed many times. This chain's CDR3 is CASSDSWTGRPYGYTF. The CDR3, as DNA: TGTGCCAGCAGTGATTCCTGGACAGGCCGACCCTATGGCTACACCTTC. This sequence joins TRBV6-1 and TRBJ1-2, with TRBD1 matching over 7 bases. This CDR3 comprises 16 residues. Germline trimming cut 3 bases from V and 4 bases from J; bases unmatched to any gene: 11. Germline-derived CDR1 and CDR2 are MNHNS and SASEGT.

This clonotype has ten or more counts. The rearrangement joins TRBV10-3 to TRBJ1-5, with 8 bases identical to TRBD1. There are 15 residues in the CDR3. CDR1 is ENHRY, CDR2 SYGVKD, per germline. The junction had 11 bases not matched to a gene; V was cut back by 11 bases and J by 2 bases. The CDR3 DNA reads TGTGCCTCCCAGGAGGCACAGGGGGGCAATCAGCCCCAGCATTTT. Translating gives CASQEAQGGNQPQHF.

This clonotype has ten or more counts. This chain joins TRBV10-3 and TRBJ2-7, with 11 bases aligning to TRBD2. This CDR3 region has 14 residues. The trim removed 3 bases at V and 4 bases at J, leaving 2 bases unmatched. CDR1 ENHRY and CDR2 SYGVKD come from the germline V gene. This chain's CDR3 is CAISDGTSGYEQYF. CDR3 DNA sequence: TGTGCCATCAGTGACGGGACTAGCGGATACGAGCAGTACTTC.

This clonotype was seen many times. This chain links TRBV20-1 with TRBJ1-2; unclear D gene. CDR1 is DFQATT and CDR2 is SNEGSKA in the germline V gene (reference sequence). This CDR3 is built from 11 residues. The germline V and J ends were trimmed by 2 bases and 6 bases, with 7 bases remaining between them. The CDR3 coding sequence is TGCAGTGCTAGATGGATCGATGGCTACACCTTC. As protein: CSARWIDGYTF.

This clonotype came up many times. This chain links TRBV11-2 with TRBJ1-1; 8 bases map to TRBD1. The germline CDR1 and CDR2 sequences are SGHAT and FQNNGV. Unmatched junction bases numbered 6, after V lost 1 base and J lost 11 bases. The CDR3 spans 13 residues. CDR3: CASSLVGQGYAFF. CDR3 DNA sequence: TGTGCCAGCAGCTTAGTTGGACAGGGCTACGCTTTCTTT.

This clonotype was observed many times. The genes are TRBV10-3 and TRBJ2-1, with D possibly TRBD2 on 5 matching bases. CDR1 and CDR2 (germline): ENHRY, SYGVKD. The CDR3 has 18 residues. Deletions cut 0 bases from V and 2 bases from J, with 17 bases between. In nucleotides, the CDR3 is TGTGCCATCAGTGAGTCCTTCGTTAGGACTCCTACCTACAATGAGCAGTTCTTC. Translating gives CAISESFVRTPTYNEQFF.